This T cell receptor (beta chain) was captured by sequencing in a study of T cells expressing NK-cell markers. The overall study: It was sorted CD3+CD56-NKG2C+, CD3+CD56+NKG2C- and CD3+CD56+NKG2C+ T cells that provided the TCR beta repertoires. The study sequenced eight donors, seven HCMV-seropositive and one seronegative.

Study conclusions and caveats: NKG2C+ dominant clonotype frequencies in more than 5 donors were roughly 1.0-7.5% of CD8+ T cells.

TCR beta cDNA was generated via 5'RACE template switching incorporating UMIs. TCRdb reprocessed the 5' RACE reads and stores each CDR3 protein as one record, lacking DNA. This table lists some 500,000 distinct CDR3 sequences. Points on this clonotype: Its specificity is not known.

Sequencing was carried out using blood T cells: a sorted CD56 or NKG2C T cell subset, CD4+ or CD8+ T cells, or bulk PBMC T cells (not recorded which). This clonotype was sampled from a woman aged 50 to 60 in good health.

The CDR3 region is CASSLGSSWDTQYF. The rearrangement links TRBV7-2 to TRBJ2-3. Germline V gives CDR1 SGHTA, CDR2 FQGNSA. This CDR3 region has 14 residues.